The sequence of this TCR beta chain was determined in a study of blood T cell repertoires in COVID-19. Study-wide context: Some COVID-19 samples were acute and others convalescent; all came from the United States, Italy and Spain. Sources were T cells, B-cell-depleted T cells, or PBMCs; the material itself was cDNA or gDNA.

Per the original data handling: Nucleated cell number was recorded as an estimate derived from reference gene primer amplification. Sequencing used immunoSEQ multiplex PCR; TCRdb keeps in-frame clones, though not all of them. V, J and clone size were drawn from that table, and D and trimming were deduced from the DNA. The sample holds 100,000 to 150,000 clones; around 90% are singletons and the top ten take 7.7%. This CDR3 has 17 residues. The V segment lost 6 bases and the J segment 2 bases; nucleotides outside the gene matches: 13. CDR1 is MRHNA and CDR2 is SNTAGT in the germline V gene. The count of this clone is one.

J is TRBJ1-5 and V is TRBV6-4; the match to TRBD1 covers 7 bases. Sequences were obtained from peripheral blood. The receptor was derived from a human donor in a cohort sampled during active COVID-19. CDR3 in amino acids: CASRRWARDSRNQPQHF. As DNA, the CDR3 is TGTGCCAGCAGGCGGTGGGCAAGGGACAGCCGCAATCAGCCCCAGCATTTT.